There are many counts of the clone carrying this T cell receptor (beta chain). What it binds is not known. CDR3 length equals 16 residues. The V end was cut by 6 bases, the J end by 0 bases, with 17 bases between. Germline V gives CDR1 MNHNS, CDR2 SASEGT. The sample belongs to a study of read filtering for tumor transcriptome and immune sequencing. Overall study findings and caveats: This fraction held mixed bone marrow immune cells after CD138-negative sorting.

The library was built from roughly 400 ng RNA with molecular barcoded adaptors for alpha/delta and beta/gamma chains. TCRdb re-derived calls from the reads in MiXCR, one entry per CDR3 protein. The repertoire includes some 22,000 distinct CDR3 sequences, about 20% of them detected once, and about 17% sits in the top ten. The specimen was a population of CD138-negative cells sorted from bone marrow. The TCR comes from a donor aged 40 or older with multiple myeloma. The chain joins TRBV6-1 to TRBJ1-1; D is unclear. CDR3 in DNA: TGTGCCAGCAGGAGAGGCGGAGGCCTCATGAACACTGAAGCTTTCTTT. The encoded protein is CASRRGGGLMNTEAFF.